This passage covers 27 T cell receptor beta chains from one sample sequenced in a study of read filtering for tumor transcriptome and immune sequencing. This library used about 400 ng RNA and molecular barcoded adaptors spanning alpha/delta and beta/gamma chains. TCRdb processed the reads anew with MiXCR; each CDR3 protein has one entry. The sample has fewer than 30,000 distinct CDR3 sequences; roughly an eighth are singletons. The sample was a population of CD138-negative cells sorted from bone marrow. The receptors here all came from a donor aged 40 or older with multiple myeloma.

This clonotype has just a few counts. V gene TRBV27 combines with J gene TRBJ2-1; TRBD2 aligns across 10 bases. This CDR3 has 15 amino acids. V was clipped by 2 bases and J by 12 bases; unmatched bases: 10. Germline V lookup: CDR1 MNHEY, CDR2 SMNVEV (reference sequence). In nucleotides, the CDR3 is TGTGCCAGCAGTTTAACCCCTAGCGGGGGCTCCGGGCAGTTCTTC. Translation: CASSLTPSGGSGQFF.

This clonotype has at least ten counts. This chain connects TRBV5-1 to TRBJ2-5; D is perhaps TRBD2 (5 bases). The V and J ends lost 6 bases and 7 bases respectively, with 16 bases between them. CDR1 is SGHRS and CDR2 is YFSETQ in the germline V gene. This CDR3 has 13 amino acids. The CDR3 protein is CASTTLREGTQYF. The CDR3 DNA follows: TGCGCCAGCACTACCCTGCGAGAGGGGACCCAGTACTTC.

Many counts were recorded for this clonotype. This rearrangement joins TRBV9 to TRBJ2-5; D is possibly TRBD1 (5 bases). The CDR3 sequence is 15 residues long. V was pared by 0 bases and J by 2 bases, with 11 bases between. CDR1 is SGDLS and CDR2 is YYNGEE in the germline V gene. The CDR3 loop reads CASSVGQKQQETQYF. The CDR3 DNA follows: TGTGCCAGCAGCGTAGGACAGAAACAACAAGAGACCCAGTACTTC.

This clonotype was seen many times. V gene TRBV28 combines with J gene TRBJ1-1; maybe TRBD1 (6 bases). Germline lookup yields CDR1 MDHEN and CDR2 SYDVKM. CDR3 length equals 12 residues. The germline V and J ends were trimmed by 2 bases and 10 bases, with 11 bases remaining between them. CDR3 sequence: CASSLMGRGAFF. The CDR3 DNA sequence: TGTGCCAGCAGTTTAATGGGCAGGGGAGCTTTCTTT.

This clonotype was counted at least ten times. The V gene is TRBV20-1, the J gene TRBJ2-1; tentative D call: TRBD2 (5 bases). The CDR3 totals 11 residues. Germline CDR1 is DFQATT and CDR2 is SNEGSKA (reference sequence). The CDR3 region is CRDFNINEQFF. CDR3 nucleotide sequence: TGCAGGGACTTTAACATCAATGAGCAGTTCTTC.

Notes on this clonotype: A read error likely explains this, since a far larger clone differs by one base. This chain connects TRBV15 to TRBJ1-4; D is perhaps TRBD1 (5 bases). The DNA end lines up better with TRBJ2-3; the J call may be wrong. CDR1 is LNHNV, CDR2 YYDKDF, per germline (reference sequence). The CDR3 covers 12 residues. CDR3 sequence (DNA): TGTGCCACCAGCAGAGCGACAGATATGCAGTATTTT. It is translated as CATSRATDMQYF.

As regards this clonotype: This may come from a read error, since a much larger clone is one base off. This rearrangement joins TRBV20-1 to TRBJ2-1, with D uncertain. The CDR3 is 12 residues long. CDR1 is DFQATT, CDR2 SNEGSKA, per germline (reference sequence). The CDR3 loop reads CSGAVSYNGQFF. CDR3 coding DNA: TGCAGTGGGGCGGTCTCCTACAATGGGCAGTTCTTC.

In its sample, this clonotype was seen many times. V is TRBV4-2 and J is TRBJ2-7; the match to TRBD2 covers 12 bases. The CDR3 runs 18 residues. V lost 0 bases to trimming and J lost 5 bases; unmatched junction nucleotides: 11. Germline V gene sequence: CDR1 LGHNA, CDR2 YNFKEQ. CDR3 bases: TGTGCCAGCAGCCAAGAGACTAGCGGGAGTAGTGAGGTAGACGAGCAGTACTTC. It encodes CASSQETSGSSEVDEQYF.

Many counts were recorded for this clonotype. V usage is TRBV11-3 and J usage is TRBJ2-2; the D gene is possibly TRBD2 (6 bases). The CDR3 is 14 residues long. The V end was cut by 1 base, the J end by 6 bases, with 9 bases between. Germline loops: CDR1 SGHNT, CDR2 YENEEA. CDR3 amino acids: CASSLVPGAGELFF. CDR3 sequence (DNA): TGTGCCAGCAGCTTAGTTCCGGGAGCCGGGGAGCTGTTTTTT. Complete variable domain (other parts from reference TRBV11-3 and TRBJ2-2): EAGVVQSPRYKIIEKKQPVAFWCNPISGHNTLYWYLQNLGQGPELLIRYENEEAVDDSQLPKDRFSAERLKGVDSTLKIQPAELGDSAVYLCASSLVPGAGELFFGEGSRLTVL.

This clonotype was seen many times. V and J are TRBV7-8 and TRBJ1-1; D call uncertain. There are 13 residues in the CDR3. Deletions cut 3 bases from V and 1 base from J, with 6 bases between. Germline assignment: CDR1 SGHVS and CDR2 FQNEAQ. The CDR3 loop reads CASSLAGNTEAFF. CDR3 coding DNA: TGTGCCAGCAGCTTGGCAGGGAACACTGAAGCTTTCTTT. The variable domain in full, completed from reference TRBV7-8 and TRBJ1-1, reads GAGVSQSPRYKVAKRGQDVALRCDPISGHVSLFWYQQALGQGPEFLTYFQNEAQLDKSGLPSDRFFAERPEGSVSTLKIQRTQQEDSAVYLCASSLAGNTEAFFGQGTRLTVV.

This clonotype has a count of ten or more. The chain carries TRBV7-9 and TRBJ2-5; D remains unclear. There are 12 residues in the CDR3. In germline, CDR1 is SEHNR, CDR2 FQNEAQ (reference sequence). The germline V and J ends were trimmed by 0 bases and 4 bases, with 3 bases remaining between them. Here the CDR3 reads CASSLASETQYF. The CDR3 DNA reads as TGTGCCAGCAGCTTAGCCTCAGAGACCCAGTACTTC.

This clonotype came up many times. This chain connects TRBV7-2 to TRBJ1-1; D remains ambiguous. V was pared by 1 base and J by 7 bases, with 7 bases between. Per germline, CDR1 SGHTA and CDR2 FQGNSA. This CDR3 has 12 amino acids. CDR3 loop: CASSLVFREAFF. CDR3 nucleotide sequence: TGTGCCAGCAGCTTAGTTTTCCGTGAAGCTTTCTTT.

This clonotype occurred many times. J is TRBJ1-2 and V is TRBV3-1; D call uncertain. V was cut by 3 bases and J by 7 bases, with 9 bases left in between. Germline V lookup: CDR1 LGHDT, CDR2 YNNKEL (reference sequence). This CDR3 is 12 amino acids long. The CDR3 region is CASSQTEGGYTF. Written as DNA, the CDR3 is TGTGCCAGCAGCCAGACCGAGGGTGGCTACACCTTC.

This clonotype was seen at least ten times. The chain is built from TRBV2 and TRBJ2-7; 7 nucleotides agree with TRBD1. Germline V gene lookup returns CDR1 SNHLY and CDR2 FYNNEI. J gave up 6 bases and V 6 bases, and 2 bases lay outside the gene matches. The CDR3 is 11 amino acids. The CDR3 sequence is CASSRTGEQYF. The DNA for the CDR3 is TGTGCCAGCAGCCGGACAGGCGAGCAGTACTTC.

This clonotype has a count of ten or more. The chain has TRBV18 and TRBJ2-3; 12 nucleotides match TRBD1. V was pared by 3 bases and J by 3 bases, with 4 bases of the junction left unmatched. Germline V gives CDR1 KGHSH, CDR2 LQKENI. The CDR3 is made up of 16 amino acids. In nucleotides, the CDR3 is TGTGCCAGCTCACCCCAGGGACAGGGGGCTACAGATACGCAGTATTTT. This codes for CASSPQGQGATDTQYF.

As for this clonotype: A much larger clone lies a single base off, so this may be a read error. This sequence joins TRBV6-2 or TRBV6-3 and TRBJ2-3, with 11 bases identical to TRBD2. V trimming: 4 bases; J trimming: 3 bases; junction bases outside the gene matches: 6. CDR3 size: 16 residues. Germline values: CDR1 MNHEY, CDR2 SVGEGT. CDR3 sequence (DNA): TGTGCCAGCAGTTTAGCGGGAGGGCCGGCAACAGATACGCAGTATTTT. Translation: CASSLAGGPATDTQYF.

This clonotype was seen many times. V is TRBV12-5 and J is TRBJ1-1; a weak D match, TRBD1 (5 bases). V lost 7 bases to trimming and J lost 7 bases, with 19 bases between them. This CDR3 is built from 14 residues. Germline CDR1 reads LGHNT; CDR2 reads FRNRAP. As DNA, the CDR3 is TGTGCTAGTGCCTTCGGGGCGGAGAGGATTGAAGCTTTCTTT. Translation gives CASAFGAERIEAFF.

Concerning this clonotype itself: The junction departs from the called germline gene at one end, perhaps through a read error. V usage is TRBV9 and J usage is TRBJ1-2, with D perhaps matching TRBD1 (6 bases). The CDR3 runs to 13 residues. The germline CDR1 and CDR2 sequences are SGDLS and YYNGEE. The CDR3 is CASSVGGPASRAF. CDR3 nucleotides: TGTGCCAGCAGCGTAGGGGGGCCAGCATCTAGAGCCTTC.

There are many counts of this clonotype. V gene TRBV9 combines with J gene TRBJ1-5, with D unresolved. The CDR3 runs 15 residues. Trimming pared 4 bases from V and 0 bases from J, leaving 11 bases between. Per germline, CDR1 SGDLS and CDR2 YYNGEE. The chain's CDR3 is CASSRAGDSNQPQHF. The CDR3 DNA reads as TGTGCCAGCAGCCGGGCCGGTGATAGCAATCAGCCCCAGCATTTT.

This clonotype showed up many times. The gene calls are TRBV29-1 and TRBJ2-2, with D perhaps given as TRBD1 or TRBD2 (7 bases each). Germline V gene sequence: CDR1 SQVTM, CDR2 ANQGSEA. V gave up 7 bases and J gave up 3 bases, with 18 bases separating them. The CDR3 spans 15 residues. CDR3 sequence: CSAQGGTVYTGELFF. CDR3 coding DNA: TGCAGCGCCCAGGGGGGGACAGTTTACACCGGGGAGCTGTTTTTT.

This clonotype was observed at least ten times. The chain recombines TRBV20-1 with TRBJ2-7, with D possibly matching TRBD1 (6 bases). Trimming took off 5 bases at V and 0 bases at J, with 20 bases between the two ends. Germline V gene data show CDR1 as DFQATT and CDR2 as SNEGSKA (reference sequence). This CDR3 comprises 16 residues. The CDR3 here is CSASRPGHLTSYEQYF. For the CDR3, the DNA is TGCAGTGCTTCCCGCCCGGGACATCTGACCTCCTACGAGCAGTACTTC.

This clonotype was seen once. This may come from a read error, since a much larger clone is one base off. This chain links TRBV10-3 with TRBJ2-4, with TRBD1 identical over 7 bases. The CDR3 is 13 amino acids. Germline CDR1 reads ENHRY; CDR2 reads SYGVKD. This chain's CDR3 is CAISTGVKSIQYF. The CDR3 DNA is TGTGCCATCAGCACAGGGGTTAAAAGCATTCAGTACTTC.

Written as DNA, the CDR3 is TGTGCCACCAGTGACCTTTTTGGGGGGCCCAGGAACGAACAGTTCTTC. Translated, it gives CATSDLFGGPRNEQFF. V and J are TRBV24-1 and TRBJ2-1, with D perhaps assigned TRBD1 or TRBD2 (6 bases each). The CDR3 sequence is 16 residues long. Germline lookup yields CDR1 KGHDR and CDR2 SFDVKD. Deletions cut 4 bases from V and 13 bases from J, with 25 bases between.

The chain combines TRBV19 with TRBJ2-5; possible D gene TRBD1, 6 bases. This CDR3 region has 16 residues. Deletions cut 3 bases from V and 5 bases from J, with 19 bases between. CDR1 LNHDA and CDR2 SQIVND come from the germline V gene (reference sequence). The CDR3 loop is CASSMGRRPGAETQYF. The DNA of the CDR3 is TGTGCCAGTAGTATGGGGCGACGCCCAGGGGCTGAGACCCAGTACTTC.

In the case of this clonotype: This sequence is one base from a far larger clone and is likely a read error. This chain joins TRBV11-2 and TRBJ2-1, with D uncertain. From germline, CDR1 is SGHAT and CDR2 FQNNGV. The CDR3 extends over 14 amino acids. The V and J ends lost 0 bases and 5 bases respectively, with 8 bases between them. The CDR3 sequence: CASSLERRHNEQFF. The CDR3 DNA follows: TGTGCCAGCAGCTTAGAGAGACGACACAATGAGCAGTTCTTC. Together with reference TRBV11-2 and TRBJ2-1, the CDR3 gives the full variable domain: EAGVAQSPRYKIIEKRQSVAFWCNPISGHATLYWYQQILGQGPKLLIQFQNNGVVDDSQLPKDRFSAERLKGVDSTLKIQPAKLEDSAVYLCASSLERRHNEQFFGPGTRLTVL.

This clonotype was recorded many times. DNA of the CDR3: TGTGCCAGCAGCCGGAGGACCGGGACTAACGGCTACGAGCAGTACTTC. Translating gives CASSRRTGTNGYEQYF. The chain joins TRBV11-2 to TRBJ2-7; 7 positions match TRBD2. This CDR3 comprises 16 residues. Germline CDR1 reads SGHAT; CDR2 reads FQNNGV. V shed 5 bases, J shed 3 bases, and the junction held 13 bases outside the gene matches.

The table lists this clonotype with many counts. The V call is TRBV20-1, the J call TRBJ2-3; D gene uncertain. The CDR3 totals 13 residues. Germline V CDR1 and CDR2: DFQATT, SNEGSKA (reference sequence). Trimming pared 5 bases from V and 2 bases from J, leaving 11 bases between. CDR3 loop: CSARGPSTDTQYF. The CDR3 DNA sequence: TGCAGTGCTCGAGGACCATCCACAGATACGCAGTATTTT.